The rows below give T cell receptor beta chains drawn from one sample of a study of CXCR3-negative and CXCR3-positive naive CD8 T cells. TCRdb reanalyzed the 5' RACE reads, giving one entry per CDR3 protein sequence and no DNA. The ten top clones account for under 0.75%, within a sample of some 130,000 distinct CDR3 sequences. Material: naive CXCR3+ CD8+ T cells from blood. Receptors originate from a human donor in good health. Some clones in this sample may be carry-over from other donors' samples. The CDR3 runs from the conserved cysteine through the conserved F or W. Each record gives: V gene, CDR3 length, J gene, CDR3 protein.

TRBV20-1	14	TRBJ2-7	CSARDGRGSYEQYF
TRBV28	14	TRBJ1-1	CASSYGDYGTEAFF
TRBV7-6	14	TRBJ2-2	CASSSLQGTGELFF
TRBV12-3/TRBV12-4	16	TRBJ2-5	CASSPPLAGGSRGQYF
TRBV10-3	14	TRBJ1-1	CATRGGGKYTEAFF
TRBV28	15	TRBJ2-1	CASSLPVGGRDEQFF
TRBV7-9	14	TRBJ2-2	CASSPVNQPGELFF
TRBV29-1	14	TRBJ2-1	CSVEELAGGDEQFF
TRBV24-1	15	TRBJ2-1	CATSGGQASYNEQFF
TRBV27	14	TRBJ2-3	CASSFGGAADTQYF
TRBV7-6	16	TRBJ2-3	CASSPILAGGTDTQYF